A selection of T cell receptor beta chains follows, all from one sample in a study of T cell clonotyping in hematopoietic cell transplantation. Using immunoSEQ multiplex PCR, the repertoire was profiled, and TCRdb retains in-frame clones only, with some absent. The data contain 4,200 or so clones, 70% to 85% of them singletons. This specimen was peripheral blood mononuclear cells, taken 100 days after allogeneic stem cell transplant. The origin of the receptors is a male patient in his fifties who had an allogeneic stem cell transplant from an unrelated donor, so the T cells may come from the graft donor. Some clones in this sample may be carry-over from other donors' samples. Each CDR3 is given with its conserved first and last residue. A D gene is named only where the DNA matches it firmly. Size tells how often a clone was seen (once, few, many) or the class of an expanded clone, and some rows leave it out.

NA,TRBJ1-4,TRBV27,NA,TGTGCCAGCAGAGGGGCCCCAGGGTCAAATGAAAAACTGTTTTTT,CASRGAPGSNEKLFF
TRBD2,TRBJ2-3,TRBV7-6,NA,TGTGCCAGCAGCCGGACTAGCGGGAGGGCCCTCACAGATACGCAGTATTTT,CASSRTSGRALTDTQYF
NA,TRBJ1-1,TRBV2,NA,TGTGCCATCCTCGGGACACCCGATTCTGTGAACACTGAAGCTTTCTTT,CAILGTPDSVNTEAFF
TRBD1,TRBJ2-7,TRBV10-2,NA,TGCGCCAGCACCGGGACAGCCGAGTCCTACGAGCAGTACTTC,CASTGTAESYEQYF
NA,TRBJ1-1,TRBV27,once,TGTGCCAGCAGTCCTTCTCTTTGGACTGAAGCTTTCTTT,CASSPSLWTEAFF
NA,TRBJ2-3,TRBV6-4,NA,TGTGCCAGCAGTGATATGCCAGGGACAGATACGCAGTATTTT,CASSDMPGTDTQYF
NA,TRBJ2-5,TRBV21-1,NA,TGTGCCAGCAGCAGGAGACAGGGGAAACAAGAGACCCAGTACTTC,CASSRRQGKQETQYF
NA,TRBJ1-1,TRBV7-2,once,TGTGCCAGCAGCTTTGGGGGGATACCTGAAGCTTTCTTT,CASSFGGIPEAFF
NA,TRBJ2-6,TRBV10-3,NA,TGTGCCATCCTGCCCGCCTCTTCCACTGGGGCCAACGTCCTGACTTTC,CAILPASSTGANVLTF
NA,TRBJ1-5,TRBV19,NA,TGTGCCAGTACTACCGGACCTTCGGGAGGGCAGCCCCAGCATTTT,CASTTGPSGGQPQHF
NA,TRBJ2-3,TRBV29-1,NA,TGCAGCGTCGCCGACTACACAGATACGCAGTATTTT,CSVADYTDTQYF
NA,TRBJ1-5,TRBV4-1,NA,TGCGCCAGCAGCTGGACAGTTACCAATCAGCCCCAGCATTTT,CASSWTVTNQPQHF
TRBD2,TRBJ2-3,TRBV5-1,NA,TGCGCCAGCAGCGTGGCTAGCGGGGGAAGCACAGATACGCAGTATTTT,CASSVASGGSTDTQYF
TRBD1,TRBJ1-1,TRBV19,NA,TGTGCCAGTAGTATCTTAGGAGGACAGGGGGCAATTGAAGCTTTCTTT,CASSILGGQGAIEAFF
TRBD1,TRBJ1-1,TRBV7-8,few,TGTGCCAGCAGCGCGCGGGACAGCTTGGGCACTGAAGCTTTCTTT,CASSARDSLGTEAFF
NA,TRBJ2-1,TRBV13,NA,TGTGCCAGCAGCTTAGAGAGATACAATGAGCAGTTCTTC,CASSLERYNEQFF
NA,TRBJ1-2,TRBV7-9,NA,TGTGCCAGCAGCTTAGGCGAAGTCTATGGCTACACCTTC,CASSLGEVYGYTF
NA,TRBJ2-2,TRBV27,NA,TGTGCCAGCAGTTTCATAGGGACCACCGGGGAGCTGTTTTTT,CASSFIGTTGELFF
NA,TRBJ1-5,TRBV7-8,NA,TGTGCCAGCAGCTTAGTAGGCGTAGGTGGTGATCAGCCCCAGCATTTT,CASSLVGVGGDQPQHF
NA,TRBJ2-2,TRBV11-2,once,TGTGCCAGCAGCTTACTTGGCGCCGACACCGGGGAGCTGTTTTTT,CASSLLGADTGELFF
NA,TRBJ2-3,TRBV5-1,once,TGCGCCAGCACGGAATGGCGGGACGCAGATACGCAGTATTTT,CASTEWRDADTQYF
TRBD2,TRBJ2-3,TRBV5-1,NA,TGCGCCAGCAGCCTCGGGACTAGCGGTAGCACAGATACGCAGTATTTT,CASSLGTSGSTDTQYF
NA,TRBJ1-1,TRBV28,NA,TGTGCCAGCAGTTTATTTTGGGGCACTGAAGCTTTCTTT,CASSLFWGTEAFF
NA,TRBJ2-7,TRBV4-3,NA,TGCGCCAGCAGCCAAGATACCCAAAGGGGCCCCTACGAGCAGTACTTC,CASSQDTQRGPYEQYF
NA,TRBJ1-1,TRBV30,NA,TGTGCCTGGAGGGCGACGAACACTGAAGCTTTCTTT,CAWRATNTEAFF
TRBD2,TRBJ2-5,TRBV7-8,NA,TGTGCCAGCTCGCCGGGACGGCCGGGACTAGCGGGAGTGAAGACCCAGTACTTC,CASSPGRPGLAGVKTQYF
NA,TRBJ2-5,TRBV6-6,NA,TGTGCCAGCAGTTACTTTCCGGGAGCGGCAGAGACCCAGTACTTC,CASSYFPGAAETQYF
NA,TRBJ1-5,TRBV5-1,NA,TGCGCCAGCAGCTTGGGGACAAATCAGCCCCAGCATTTT,CASSLGTNQPQHF
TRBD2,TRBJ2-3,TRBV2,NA,TGTGCCAGCGGGGGACTAGGATACACAGATACGCAGTATTTT,CASGGLGYTDTQYF
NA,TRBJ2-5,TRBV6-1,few,TGTGCCAGCAGTGTTTTCCGGAGGGGACAAGAGACCCAGTACTTC,CASSVFRRGQETQYF
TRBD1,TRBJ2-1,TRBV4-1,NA,TGCGCCAGCAGCCCACAGGGGGAGGTCTACAATGAGCAGTTCTTC,CASSPQGEVYNEQFF
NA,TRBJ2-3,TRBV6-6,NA,TGTGCCAGCAGTTCCCCGTCCGATACGCAGTATTTT,CASSSPSDTQYF
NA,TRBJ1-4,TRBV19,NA,TGTGCCAGTAGTATGGCAGGGAGGTACGGAAAACTGTTTTTT,CASSMAGRYGKLFF
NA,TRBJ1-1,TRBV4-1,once,TGCGCCAGCAGCCAAGGTAACTCGAACACTGAAGCTTTCTTT,CASSQGNSNTEAFF
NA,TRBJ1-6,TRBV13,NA,TGTGCCAGCAGCTTAGAGGGCAGAAATTCACCCCTCCACTTT,CASSLEGRNSPLHF
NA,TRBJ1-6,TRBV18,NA,TGTGCCAGCTCACCGGGGAGACAGAATTCACCCCTCCACTTT,CASSPGRQNSPLHF
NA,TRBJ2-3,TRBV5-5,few,TGTGCCAGCAGCTTGGATGGGGTAGGAGATACGCAGTATTTT,CASSLDGVGDTQYF
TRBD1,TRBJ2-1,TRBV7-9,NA,TGTGCCAGCAGCTTAACCAGGGGGACGGACAATGAGCAGTTCTTC,CASSLTRGTDNEQFF
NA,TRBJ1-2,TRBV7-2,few,TGTGCCAGCAGCTTAGCGATTAACTACAGGACAACATATGGCTACACCTTC,CASSLAINYRTTYGYTF
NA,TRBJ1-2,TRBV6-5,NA,TGTGCCAGCAGTTACTCGGAAGGGTATGGCTACACCTTC,CASSYSEGYGYTF
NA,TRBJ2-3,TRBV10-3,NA,TGTGCCATCGGAGGAGGGACAGATACGCAGTATTTT,CAIGGGTDTQYF
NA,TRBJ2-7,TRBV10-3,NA,TGTGCCATCAGAACTTCCCAGGCGAAGAGCTCCTACGAGCAGTACTTC,CAIRTSQAKSSYEQYF
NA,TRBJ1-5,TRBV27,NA,TGTGCCAGCAGTTTAAGAGTATATCAGCCCCAGCATTTT,CASSLRVYQPQHF
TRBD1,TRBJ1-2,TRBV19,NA,TGTGCCAGTAGTATGATCGAGGGGGCGGCTGGCGGCTACACCTTC,CASSMIEGAAGGYTF
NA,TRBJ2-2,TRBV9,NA,TGTGCCAGCAGCGTAGTGCCTGGCGGCACCGGGGAGCTGTTTTTT,CASSVVPGGTGELFF
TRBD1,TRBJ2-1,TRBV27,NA,TGTGCCAGCAGGATATCAACCGGGACAGGGGCCTACAATGAGCAGTTCTTC,CASRISTGTGAYNEQFF
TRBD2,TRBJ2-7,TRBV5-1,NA,TGCGCCAGCAGCTTGGGGGGGCTTGGACTAGCTTCCTACGAGCAGTACTTC,CASSLGGLGLASYEQYF
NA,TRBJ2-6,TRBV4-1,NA,TGCGCCAGCAGCCAAGAAATGCGGAGCTCTGGGGCCAACGTCCTGACTTTC,CASSQEMRSSGANVLTF
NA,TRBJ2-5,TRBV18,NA,TGTGCCAGCTCACCAGTACAGGGAGGGGAGACCCAGTACTTC,CASSPVQGGETQYF
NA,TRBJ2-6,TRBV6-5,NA,TGTGCCAGCAGTTCTTGGGCCTACTCTGGGGCCAACGTCCTGACTTTC,CASSSWAYSGANVLTF
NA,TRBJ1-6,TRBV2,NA,TGTGCCAGCACCTTTGCGGATACCTATAATTCACCCCTCCACTTT,CASTFADTYNSPLHF
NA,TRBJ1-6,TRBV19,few,TGTGCCAGTAGTATAGTAGCCGATTCACCCCTCCACTTT,CASSIVADSPLHF
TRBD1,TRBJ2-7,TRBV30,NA,TGTGCCTGGAGGGGACAGGGCCACTACGAGCAGTACTTC,CAWRGQGHYEQYF
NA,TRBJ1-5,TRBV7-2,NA,TGTGCCAGCAGCTTACAGGGGCGGCAGCCCCAGCATTTT,CASSLQGRQPQHF
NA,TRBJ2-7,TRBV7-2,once,TGTGCCAGCAGTTTCACAATGTACGAGCAGTACTTC,CASSFTMYEQYF
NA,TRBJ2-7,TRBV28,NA,TGTGCCAGCAGTTCCCCCGGCGGGGGCTTCTACGAGCAGTACTTC,CASSSPGGGFYEQYF
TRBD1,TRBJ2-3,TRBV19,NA,TGTGCCAGTAGTAACAGGGGCGCAACTAGCACAGATACGCAGTATTTT,CASSNRGATSTDTQYF
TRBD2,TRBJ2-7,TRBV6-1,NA,TGTGCCAGCAGCGGGGGGGGCGACTCCTACGAGCAGTACTTC,CASSGGGDSYEQYF